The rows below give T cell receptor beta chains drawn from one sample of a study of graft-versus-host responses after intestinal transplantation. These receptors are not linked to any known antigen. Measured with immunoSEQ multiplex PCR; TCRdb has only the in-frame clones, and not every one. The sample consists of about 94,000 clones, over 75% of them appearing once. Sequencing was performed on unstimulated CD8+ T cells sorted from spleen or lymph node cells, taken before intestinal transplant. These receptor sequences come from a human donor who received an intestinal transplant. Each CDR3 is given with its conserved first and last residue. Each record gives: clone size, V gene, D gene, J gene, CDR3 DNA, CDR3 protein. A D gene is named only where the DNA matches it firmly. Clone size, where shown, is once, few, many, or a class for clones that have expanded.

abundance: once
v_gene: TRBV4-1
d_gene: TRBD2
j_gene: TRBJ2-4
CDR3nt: TGCGCCAGCAGCCACCTTCCCCGGGAGGATGGGCTAAACATTCAGTACTTC
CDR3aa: CASSHLPREDGLNIQYF

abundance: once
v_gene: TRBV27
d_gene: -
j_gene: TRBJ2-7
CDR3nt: TGTGCCAGCAGTTTATCCGGGGGGCTAGGCTACGAGCAGTACTTC
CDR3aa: CASSLSGGLGYEQYF

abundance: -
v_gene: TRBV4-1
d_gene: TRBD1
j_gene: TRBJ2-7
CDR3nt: TGCGCCAGCAGCCAGGGACAGTCCGCCTACGAGCAGTACTTC
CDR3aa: CASSQGQSAYEQYF

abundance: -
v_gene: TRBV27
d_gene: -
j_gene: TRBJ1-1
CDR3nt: TGTGCCAGCAGTCCTTTCCGCGGGAGCACTGAAGCTTTCTTT
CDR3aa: CASSPFRGSTEAFF

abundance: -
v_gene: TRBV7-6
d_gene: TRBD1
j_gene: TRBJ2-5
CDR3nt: TGTGCCAGCAGCCTGGGACAGGGTGGGGTTGTGGGAGAGACCCAGTACTTC
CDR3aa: CASSLGQGGVVGETQYF

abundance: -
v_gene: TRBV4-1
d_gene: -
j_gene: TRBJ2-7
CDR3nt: TGCGCCAGCAGCCAAGATCCACGTCAGGGCTACGAGCAGTACTTC
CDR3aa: CASSQDPRQGYEQYF

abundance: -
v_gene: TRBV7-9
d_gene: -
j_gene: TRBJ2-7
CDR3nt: TGTGCCAGCAGCTTAGCGCCGACGGGCTACGAGCAGTACTTC
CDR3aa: CASSLAPTGYEQYF

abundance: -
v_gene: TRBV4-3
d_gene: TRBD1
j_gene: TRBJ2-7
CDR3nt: TGCGCCAGCAGCCACCTGCTGCCCGGGGACAGGAGTTCCTTCTACGAGCAGTACTTC
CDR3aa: CASSHLLPGDRSSFYEQYF

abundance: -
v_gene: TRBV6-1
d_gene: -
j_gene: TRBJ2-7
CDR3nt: TGTGCCAGCAGTGAAGACTGGCGGTTAACTCACGAGCAGTACTTC
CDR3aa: CASSEDWRLTHEQYF

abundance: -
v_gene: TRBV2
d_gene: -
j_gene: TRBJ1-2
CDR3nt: TGTGCCAGCAGTGAGTCGGCAGGGCGAGTGAACGGCTACACCTTC
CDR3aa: CASSESAGRVNGYTF

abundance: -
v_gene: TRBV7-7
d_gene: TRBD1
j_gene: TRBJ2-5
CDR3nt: TGTGCCAGCAGCCAGGCCGGGACAGGGCTCGCGGAGACCCAGTACTTC
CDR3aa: CASSQAGTGLAETQYF

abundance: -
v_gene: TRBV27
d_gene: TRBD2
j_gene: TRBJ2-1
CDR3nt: TGTGCCACAACAGTAGCGGGGCTGGTGTTCTTC
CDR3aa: CATTVAGLVFF

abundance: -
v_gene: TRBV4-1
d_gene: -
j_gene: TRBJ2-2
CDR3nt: TGCGCCAGCAGCCACCGTAGCGGGAACACCGGGGAGCTGTTTTTT
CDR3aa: CASSHRSGNTGELFF

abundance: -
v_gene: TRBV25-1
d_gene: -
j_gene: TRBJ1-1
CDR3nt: TGTGCCAGCAGTGGAGGGTTTGGGACTGAAGCTTTCTTT
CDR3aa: CASSGGFGTEAFF

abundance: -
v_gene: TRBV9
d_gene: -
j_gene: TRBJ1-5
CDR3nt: TGTGCCAGCAGCGACGGACAGAGCAATCAGCCCCAGCATTTT
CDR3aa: CASSDGQSNQPQHF

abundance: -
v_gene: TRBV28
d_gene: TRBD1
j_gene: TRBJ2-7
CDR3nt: TGTGCCAGCAGCCCTAGGGATAAGGGGGCCCTAAGAACGATATACGAGCAGTACTTC
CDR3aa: CASSPRDKGALRTIYEQYF

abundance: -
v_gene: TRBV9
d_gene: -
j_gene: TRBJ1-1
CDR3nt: TGTGCCAGCAAGTCTCCAGGGACTGAAGCTTTCTTT
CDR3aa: CASKSPGTEAFF

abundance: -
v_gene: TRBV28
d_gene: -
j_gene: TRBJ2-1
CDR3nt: TGTGCCAGCAGTTTACCCCTGGGCGGGAATGATGAGCAGTTCTTC
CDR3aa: CASSLPLGGNDEQFF

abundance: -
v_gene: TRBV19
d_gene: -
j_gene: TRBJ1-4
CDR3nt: TGTGCCAGTAGTCCGAGACTCGGTAATGAAAAACTGTTTTTT
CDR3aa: CASSPRLGNEKLFF

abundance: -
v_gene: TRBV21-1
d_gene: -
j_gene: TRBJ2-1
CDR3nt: TGTGCCAGCAGGGATGCTAGCGTTAATTTAAACAATGAGCAGTTCTTC
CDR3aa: CASRDASVNLNNEQFF

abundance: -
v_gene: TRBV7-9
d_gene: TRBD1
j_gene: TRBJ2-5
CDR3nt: TGTGCCAGCAGCCTCACCGGGACAGGGGGCGGGGAGACCCAGTACTTC
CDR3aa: CASSLTGTGGGETQYF

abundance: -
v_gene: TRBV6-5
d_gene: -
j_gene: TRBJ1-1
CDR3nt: TGTGCCAGCAGTCTATCCGGGGGGGACACTGAAGCTTTCTTT
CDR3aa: CASSLSGGDTEAFF

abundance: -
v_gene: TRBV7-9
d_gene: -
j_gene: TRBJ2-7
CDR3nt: TGTGCCAGCAGCTTAGGAACGGTCTCCTACGAGCAGTACTTC
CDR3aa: CASSLGTVSYEQYF